The 5 T cell receptor beta chains below all came from one sample that was sequenced in a study of control samples from healthy donors and cancer patients. Some clones are missing from TCRdb's copy, which holds only in-frame ones; the method was immunoSEQ multiplex PCR. The data contain 55,000 to 85,000 clones, around 87% of them singletons. Source material: PBMCs. The origin of the receptors is a woman between 50 and 59 years old with head and neck cancer.

The chain has TRBV27 and TRBJ1-1, with 9 bases fitting TRBD1. CDR3 length: 15 amino acids. The ends lost 5 bases at V and 5 bases at J; junction bases unmatched: 9. Germline CDR1 reads MNHEY; CDR2 reads SMNVEV (reference sequence). The CDR3 protein is CASSKQGARGTEAFF. The CDR3 region has the DNA TGTGCCAGCAGTAAACAGGGGGCCCGGGGAACTGAAGCTTTCTTT.

This rearrangement joins TRBV2 to TRBJ1-4, with D unclear. The CDR3 contains 17 residues. CDR1 and CDR2 (germline): SNHLY, FYNNEI. V lost 0 bases and J lost 8, with 19 bases in between. The CDR3, as DNA: TGTGCCAGCAGTGAAGCGCTTCGGAGAGGGCTGGAGGAAAAACTGTTTTTT. This encodes CASSEALRRGLEEKLFF.

The count of this clone is one. V usage is TRBV28 and J usage is TRBJ1-5; D not certain. CDR3 size: 19 residues. CDR1 MDHEN and CDR2 SYDVKM come from the germline V gene. The V and J ends lost 4 bases and 1 base respectively, with 23 bases between them. For the CDR3, the DNA is TGTGCCAGCAGTTCCGAAGCTGGGTTCCCATATATGAGCAATCAGCCCCAGCATTTT. It translates to CASSSEAGFPYMSNQPQHF.

J is TRBJ2-1 and V is TRBV3-1 (or the pseudogene TRBV3-2), with TRBD2 matching 10 bases. The CDR3 consists of 20 residues. Per germline, CDR1 LGHDT and CDR2 YNNKEL (reference sequence). Trimming removed 0 bases from V and 7 bases from J; junction bases left unmatched: 18. In DNA form, the CDR3 reads TGTGCCAGCAGCCAAGAAGACAGCGGGGGGGCGGTGGTGAGAACGAATGAGCAGTTCTTC. Translating it yields CASSQEDSGGAVVRTNEQFF.

The CDR3 region has the DNA TGTGCCAGTAGTATTCGGGGGAACTATGGCTACACCTTC. As protein: CASSIRGNYGYTF. The V gene is TRBV19, the J gene TRBJ1-2, with D possibly matching TRBD1 (5 bases). Germline CDR1 reads LNHDA; CDR2 reads SQIVND (reference sequence). The germline V and J ends were trimmed by 3 bases and 2 bases, with 7 bases remaining between them. This CDR3 contains 13 residues.